These 30 T cell receptor beta chains share one sample of origin, sequenced in a study of graft-versus-host responses after intestinal transplantation. The assay was immunoSEQ multiplex PCR, and TCRdb's table has in-frame clones only and misses some. The sample includes about 110,000 clones, around nine tenths seen only once; the top ten take 0.2% to 0.25%. Their antigens are not known. The sequences come from unstimulated CD4+ T cells sorted from spleen or lymph node cells, collected before transplant. These receptors were taken from a human donor who was the organ donor for an intestinal transplant.

This rearrangement joins TRBV29-1 to TRBJ2-1; 8 nucleotides align to TRBD2. This CDR3 has 14 residues. Germline-derived CDR1 and CDR2 are SQVTM and ANQGSEA. Trimming at V came to 8 bases and at J to 4 bases, leaving 10 bases not matched to a gene. The chain's CDR3 is CSSPAGGRYNEQFF. The CDR3 bases are TGCAGCTCCCCCGCGGGAGGTCGGTACAATGAGCAGTTCTTC.

The chain links TRBV5-4 to TRBJ1-1; 10 bases align to TRBD1. V dropped 4 bases and J dropped 6; count of bases not matched to a gene: 9. CDR1 SGHNT and CDR2 YYREEE come from the germline V gene (reference sequence). The CDR3 has 15 amino acids. In DNA form, the CDR3 reads TGTGCCAGCAGCCGGGGACAGGGGTTGGTCTCTGAAGCTTTCTTT. Amino acid sequence: CASSRGQGLVSEAFF.

The chain employs TRBV9 and TRBJ2-5, with TRBD1 matching 9 bases. Germline trimming cut 3 bases from V and 0 bases from J; bases unmatched to any gene: 3. The germline CDR1 and CDR2 sequences are SGDLS and YYNGEE. The CDR3 totals 15 residues. The CDR3 loop reads CASSADRGYQETQYF. CDR3 nucleotides: TGTGCCAGCAGCGCGGACAGGGGTTACCAAGAGACCCAGTACTTC.

The chain has TRBV6-1 and TRBJ2-2; a possible D gene is TRBD1 (6 bases). Trimming shortened V by 6 bases and J by 4 bases, and 9 bases separated the two germline ends. The germline V gene encodes CDR1 MNHNS and CDR2 SASEGT. CDR3 length equals 13 residues. CDR3 sequence: CASSRQATGELFF. CDR3 nucleotides: TGTGCCAGCAGCAGACAGGCCACCGGGGAGCTGTTTTTT.

This chain links TRBV4-1 with TRBJ2-5; tentative D call: TRBD2 (7 bases). V dropped 0 bases and J dropped 5 bases, with 13 bases sitting between them. Germline V CDR1 and CDR2: MGHRA, YSYEKL. The CDR3 spans 15 residues. The CDR3 loop reads CASSQDPRGGETQYF. DNA of the CDR3: TGCGCCAGCAGCCAAGACCCCAGGGGAGGGGAGACCCAGTACTTC.

This clone was seen a handful of times. V usage is TRBV19 and J usage is TRBJ1-4; D remains unclear. Germline V CDR1 and CDR2: LNHDA, SQIVND (reference sequence). V was clipped by 3 bases and J by 8 bases, with 10 bases between them. This CDR3 region has 13 residues. CDR3 region: CASSILGSEKLFF. The CDR3 DNA is TGTGCCAGTAGTATCCTGGGGAGCGAAAAACTGTTTTTT. The whole variable domain, filled in from reference TRBV19 and TRBJ1-4, reads DGGITQSPKYLFRKEGQNVTLSCEQNLNHDAMYWYRQDPGQGLRLIYYSQIVNDFQKGDIAEGYSVSREKKESFPLTVTSAQKNPTAFYLCASSILGSEKLFFGSGTQLSVL.

This sequence joins TRBV29-1 and TRBJ2-1; 10 bases map to TRBD2. Germline CDR1 SQVTM, CDR2 ANQGSEA. Trimming took 7 bases from V and 2 from J; bases not matched to a gene: 5. This CDR3 comprises 14 residues. The CDR3 nucleotides are TGCAGCGCCCGCGGGACTAGCGCCTACAATGAGCAGTTCTTC. Protein product: CSARGTSAYNEQFF.

This sequence joins TRBV30 and TRBJ1-4, with 8 bases fitting TRBD1. The CDR3 has 13 residues. V lost 8 bases and J lost 0; bases outside the gene matches: 2. CDR1 GTSNPN and CDR2 SVGIG come from the germline V gene (reference sequence). The CDR3 loop reads CAGTGTTNEKLFF. In nucleotides, the CDR3 is TGTGCCGGGACAGGCACAACTAATGAAAAACTGTTTTTT.

This clone was seen just once. The chain is built from TRBV6-5 and TRBJ1-1; D not certain. The CDR3 covers 13 residues. Trimming took 5 bases from V and 4 from J, leaving 11 bases between them. Looked up from germline, CDR1 is MNHEY and CDR2 is SVGAGI. CDR3: CASSERHVTEAFF. The DNA of the CDR3 is TGTGCCAGCAGTGAACGACATGTCACTGAAGCTTTCTTT.

The CDR3 here is CASSRDRTYEQYF. The CDR3 DNA reads TGTGCCAGCAGTAGGGACAGGACCTACGAGCAGTACTTC. The J gene is TRBJ2-5, the V gene TRBV6-1, with 8 nucleotides matching TRBD1. TRBJ2-7 explains the end of the DNA better; the J call may be wrong. The germline gives CDR1 MNHNS, CDR2 SASEGT. This CDR3 spans 13 amino acids.

The chain joins TRBV4-2 to TRBJ2-1; 7 nucleotides match TRBD2. V lost 0 bases to trimming and J lost 2 bases; unmatched junction nucleotides: 4. CDR1 and CDR2 (germline): LGHNA, YNFKEQ. The CDR3 is made up of 16 amino acids. DNA for the CDR3: TGTGCCAGCAGCCAAGATAAGCGGGGACCCTACAATGAGCAGTTCTTC. This translates into CASSQDKRGPYNEQFF.

This clone has only a few counts. The chain is built from TRBV5-4 and TRBJ1-4, with 7 bases that match TRBD1. CDR1 and CDR2 (germline): SGHNT, YYREEE (reference sequence). This CDR3 is built from 13 residues. J was trimmed by 7 bases and V by 0 bases; bases with no gene match: 0. CDR3 coding DNA: TGTGCCAGCAGCTTGGCAGGGGGTGAAAAACTGTTTTTT. Translation gives CASSLAGGEKLFF.

The chain couples TRBV5-4 to TRBJ2-7; D possibly uses TRBD1 or TRBD2 (7 bases each). Trimming cost V 0 bases and J 5 bases, with 15 bases left between them. The germline CDR1 and CDR2 sequences are SGHNT and YYREEE (reference sequence). The CDR3 runs 15 residues. CDR3 bases: TGTGCCAGCAGCTTGGAGGCAGGGGGGGTTCACGAGCAGTACTTC. Amino acid sequence: CASSLEAGGVHEQYF.

The chain employs TRBV7-9 and TRBJ2-1, with D possibly TRBD2 on 5 matching bases. V lost 2 bases and J lost 3, with 11 bases in between. CDR1 is SEHNR, CDR2 FQNEAQ, per germline (reference sequence). The CDR3 consists of 15 residues. The CDR3 protein is CASSLTSGFYNEQFF. For the CDR3, the DNA is TGTGCCAGCAGCTTAACCAGCGGATTCTACAATGAGCAGTTCTTC. The full variable domain, rest sourced from reference TRBV7-9 and TRBJ2-1, is DTGVSQNPRHKITKRGQNVTFRCDPISEHNRLYWYRQTLGQGPEFLTYFQNEAQLEKSRLLSDRFSAERPKGSFSTLEIQRTEQGDSAMYLCASSLTSGFYNEQFFGPGTRLTVL.

V usage is TRBV11-2 and J usage is TRBJ1-2; tentatively, D is TRBD1 (6 bases). The germline V gene has CDR1 SGHAT and CDR2 FQNNGV. The V and J ends lost 3 bases and 4 bases respectively, with 15 bases between them. The CDR3 is 15 residues long. CDR3 region: CASSFALDSRYGYTF. In nucleotides, the CDR3 is TGTGCCAGCAGCTTCGCTTTGGACAGCCGCTATGGCTACACCTTC. The full variable domain, completed using reference TRBV11-2 and TRBJ1-2, is EAGVAQSPRYKIIEKRQSVAFWCNPISGHATLYWYQQILGQGPKLLIQFQNNGVVDDSQLPKDRFSAERLKGVDSTLKIQPAKLEDSAVYLCASSFALDSRYGYTFGSGTRLTVV.

V is TRBV10-3 and J is TRBJ2-3; D not certain. The V gene's germline CDR1 is ENHRY and CDR2 SYGVKD. This CDR3 contains 12 residues. Trimming left V 6 bases short and J 2 bases short, with 6 bases between. The CDR3 sequence: CAIRQDTDTQYF. The DNA for the CDR3 is TGTGCCATCAGGCAGGACACAGATACGCAGTATTTT.

The chain carries TRBV5-1 and TRBJ2-3; 7 bases match TRBD1. Germline V CDR1 and CDR2: SGHRS, YFSETQ. The CDR3 length is 13 residues. V dropped 0 bases and J dropped 6; count of bases not matched to a gene: 1. The CDR3 DNA sequence: TGCGCCAGCAGCTTGGTAGGGGGCGATACGCAGTATTTT. Its protein is CASSLVGGDTQYF. The full variable domain, its missing parts supplied by reference TRBV5-1 and TRBJ2-3, is KAGVTQTPRYLIKTRGQQVTLSCSPISGHRSVSWYQQTPGQGLQFLFEYFSETQRNKGNFPGRFSGRQFSNSRSEMNVSTLELGDSALYLCASSLVGGDTQYFGPGTRLTVL.

The chain couples TRBV30 to TRBJ2-1; 8 nucleotides line up with TRBD1. The CDR3 has 15 residues. Germline-derived CDR1 and CDR2 are GTSNPN and SVGIG (reference sequence). J gave up 1 base and V 2 bases, and 4 bases lay outside the gene matches. The CDR3: CAWSFGQGSYNEQFF. The CDR3 DNA sequence: TGTGCCTGGAGTTTTGGACAGGGATCCTACAATGAGCAGTTCTTC.

The chain combines TRBV19 with TRBJ2-2; 7 bases agree with TRBD2. Trimming cost V 5 bases and J 1 base; bases outside gene matches: 4. The CDR3 length is 15 residues. CDR1 and CDR2 (germline): LNHDA, SQIVND (reference sequence). The CDR3 sequence is CASSWAGVNTGELFF. CDR3 in DNA: TGTGCCAGTAGTTGGGCGGGGGTGAACACCGGGGAGCTGTTTTTT.

This clone was counted only a few times. The chain combines TRBV11-3 with TRBJ2-3; 7 bases fit TRBD1. The germline V gene encodes CDR1 SGHNT and CDR2 YENEEA. The CDR3 length is 13 residues. J gave up 4 bases and V 2 bases, and 0 bases lay outside the gene matches. CDR3 bases: TGTGCCAGCAGCTTACAGGGGGCAGATACGCAGTATTTT. Encoded protein: CASSLQGADTQYF.

V and J are TRBV4-3 and TRBJ1-1, with no clear D. Germline V gene sequence: CDR1 LGHNA, CDR2 YSLEER. The CDR3 loop spans 17 amino acids. V was clipped by 4 bases and J by 0 bases, with 18 bases between them. The CDR3 reads CASSLAAGVFMNTEAFF. CDR3 nucleotide sequence: TGCGCCAGCAGCCTCGCGGCTGGGGTTTTCATGAACACTGAAGCTTTCTTT.

The V gene is TRBV18, the J gene TRBJ2-1, with D perhaps TRBD1 (6 bases). V shed 0 bases and J shed 4 bases, with 10 bases lying between them. Germline lookup yields CDR1 KGHSH and CDR2 LQKENI. CDR3 size: 15 residues. The CDR3: CASSPPHRDYNEQFF. CDR3 DNA: TGTGCCAGCTCACCACCGCACAGGGATTACAATGAGCAGTTCTTC.

The chain joins TRBV11-2 to TRBJ2-7; TRBD1 agrees at 8 bases. V was clipped by 5 bases and J by 3 bases; unmatched bases: 9. Germline loops: CDR1 SGHAT, CDR2 FQNNGV. CDR3 length equals 15 residues. This CDR3 is CASSELTGVGYEQYF. The CDR3 region has the DNA TGTGCCAGCAGCGAGCTGACAGGGGTCGGCTACGAGCAGTACTTC.

V usage is TRBV9 and J usage is TRBJ2-2; D ambiguous. The length of the CDR3 is 12 residues. Looked up from germline, CDR1 is SGDLS and CDR2 is YYNGEE. V lost 4 bases, J lost 3 bases, and 4 bases lay in between. The CDR3 loop is CASSPYTGELFF. As DNA, the CDR3 is TGTGCCAGCAGCCCCTACACCGGGGAGCTGTTTTTT.

V is TRBV25-1 and J is TRBJ2-5; weak D call: TRBD1 (6 bases). Trimming removed 6 bases from V and 2 bases from J, with 10 bases in between. The CDR3 has 13 residues. Germline-derived CDR1 and CDR2 are MGHDK and SYGVNS. CDR3 in amino acids: CASRDSGQETQYF. CDR3 bases: TGTGCCAGCAGGGACAGCGGACAAGAGACCCAGTACTTC.

Only a few counts were recorded for this clone. The same CDR3 also results from other DNA sequences found in this sample. The rearrangement links TRBV6-6 to TRBJ2-1; 8 nucleotides match TRBD2. CDR3 size: 15 residues. Looked up from germline, CDR1 is MNHNY and CDR2 is SVGAGI (reference sequence). The V gene end was trimmed by 8 bases and the J gene end by 3 bases; junction bases not matched to a gene: 9. DNA of the CDR3: TGTGCCAGCCAATCGGGGCTAGCGGGCTACAATGAGCAGTTCTTC. This translates into CASQSGLAGYNEQFF.

V usage is TRBV27 and J usage is TRBJ1-2, with TRBD1 matching 11 bases. The CDR3 runs 14 residues. From germline, CDR1 is MNHEY and CDR2 SMNVEV (reference sequence). J lost 7 bases, V lost 6 bases, and 7 bases had no gene match. As DNA, the CDR3 is TGTGCCAGCAGGCCGGACAGGGGGCTCTCTGGCTACACCTTC. It yields the protein CASRPDRGLSGYTF.

The CDR3 spells CASSVGGGGYNEQFF. CDR3 sequence (DNA): TGTGCCAGCAGCGTAGGAGGCGGGGGCTACAATGAGCAGTTCTTC. The rearrangement uses TRBV9 and TRBJ2-1; TRBD2 agrees at 7 bases. V trimming: 0 bases; J trimming: 3 bases; junction bases outside the gene matches: 3. Germline V gene sequence: CDR1 SGDLS, CDR2 YYNGEE. This CDR3 has 15 amino acids.

The chain links TRBV19 to TRBJ1-1; D is uncertain. Germline V gene data show CDR1 as LNHDA and CDR2 as SQIVND (reference sequence). V gave up 5 bases and J gave up 2 bases, with 12 bases separating them. The CDR3 is 14 residues long. As DNA, the CDR3 is TGTGCCAGTAGTGCCCGGACTCTAAACACTGAAGCTTTCTTT. This encodes CASSARTLNTEAFF.

The rearrangement joins TRBV27 to TRBJ2-2; TRBD1 agrees at 9 bases. CDR1 is MNHEY and CDR2 is SMNVEV in the germline V gene (reference sequence). There are 15 residues in the CDR3. V lost 4 bases and J lost 4; bases outside the gene matches: 4. DNA of the CDR3: TGTGCCAGCAGTTGGACAGGGGCTAGCACCGGGGAGCTGTTTTTT. This gives the protein CASSWTGASTGELFF.